The source of this T cell receptor beta chain is a study of low-dose radiotherapy and immunotherapy resistance in tumors. In its sample, this clonotype was seen many times. As to time point: before trial treatment. This CDR3 is 14 amino acids long. Losses at the gene ends were 4 bases for V and 6 bases for J; bases not matched to a gene: 6. Looked up from germline, CDR1 is KGHSH and CDR2 is LQKENI. First-strand cDNA used TRAV- and TRBV-specific primers, covering alpha and beta chains. Amplification of TCRs used a constant-region primer and V-primer adapter for 20 PCR cycles. Using its own MiXCR run on the reads, TCRdb lists one record per CDR3 protein. The repertoire has under 95,000 distinct CDR3 sequences, about 18% of them found once; the top ten carry roughly 2.8%.

The TCR comes from a male donor with prostate cancer. The specimen was PBMCs, collected before treatment. V gene TRBV18 combines with J gene TRBJ2-3; TRBD1 agrees at 8 bases. This CDR3 reads CASSQRQGTDTQYF. The DNA of the CDR3 is TGTGCCAGCTCACAAAGACAGGGGACGGATACGCAGTATTTT.